One TCR beta chain is described in this entry. This record belongs to a study of blood T cell repertoires in COVID-19. The wider study: The study drew acute and convalescent COVID-19 samples from the United States, Italy and Spain. T cells, B-cell-depleted T cells, or PBMCs provided the cDNA or gDNA that served as material.

Under the authors' procedure: It was from reference gene primer amplification that nucleated cell counts were estimated. The assay was immunoSEQ multiplex PCR, and TCRdb's table has in-frame clones only and misses some. The DNA was the basis for D and trimming; V, J and clone size are from that table. This table holds some 30,000 clones, approximately 87% found once. The germline V gene has CDR1 KGHDR and CDR2 SFDVKD. The CDR3 totals 16 residues. V gave up 3 bases and J gave up 6 bases; unmatched junction bases: 7. The chain recombines TRBV24-1 with TRBJ1-5; 10 positions agree with TRBD1. Material for sequencing was peripheral blood. This clonotype originated in a human donor in a cohort sampled during active COVID-19. Written as DNA, the CDR3 is TGTGCCACCAGTGATCGAGGGACAGGGGTAGCTCAGCCCCAGCATTTT. Translating gives CATSDRGTGVAQPQHF.